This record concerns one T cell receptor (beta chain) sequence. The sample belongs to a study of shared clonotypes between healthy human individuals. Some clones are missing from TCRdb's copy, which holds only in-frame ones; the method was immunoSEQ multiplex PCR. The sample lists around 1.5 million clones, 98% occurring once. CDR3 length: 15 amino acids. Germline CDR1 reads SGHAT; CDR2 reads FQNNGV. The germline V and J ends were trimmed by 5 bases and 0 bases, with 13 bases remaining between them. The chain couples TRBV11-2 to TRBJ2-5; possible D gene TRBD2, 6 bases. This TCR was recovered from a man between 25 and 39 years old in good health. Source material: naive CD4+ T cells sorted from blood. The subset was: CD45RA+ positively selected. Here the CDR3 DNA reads TGTGCCAGCAGCCCAGGGACTGCATACCAAGAGACCCAGTACTTC. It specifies CASSPGTAYQETQYF.